The T cell receptor (beta chain) described here comes from a study of T cell repertoires in cytomegalovirus infection (dated by TCRdb to the late 2010s). Study-level background: The HLA type of each donor mattered for the analysis, because public TCR beta signatures pointed to carriage of CMV infection along with the matching HLA type. What the authors observed across the whole study: In the ex vivo response, HLA-C-restricted CMV-specific TCR beta clonotypes were dominant, and in two of eight donors the single most frequent clonotype came from this HLA-C-restricted group. In both this cohort and an independent cohort of some 380 donors, the cumulative frequency of public TCR beta family members distinguished carriers of CMV infection plus the relevant HLA type.

This clonotype was observed at least ten times. What antigen it recognizes has not been identified. No base-level quality is on record; no much larger clone is a single base apart. Sequencing was carried out with an Illumina HiSeq 1500. Through fastp at Q25 and MiXCR, TCRdb rebuilt clones from the public reads, retaining in-frame beta chains. Under each unique CDR3 protein, matching rows form one entry showing the most common genes and DNA. In this sample the table shows roughly 230,000 distinct CDR3 sequences, approximately 15% of which occur a single time. The top ten constitute about 45% of the sample. According to the germline V gene, CDR1 reads SGHRS and CDR2 reads YFSETQ. Germline trimming: 0 bases from V, 4 bases from J; junction bases outside gene matches: 3. The CDR3 goes from the cysteine to the phenylalanine over 16 residues. Solely the CDR3 DNA is kept, with 48 bases framed from the first base.

The chain links TRBV5-1 with TRBJ2-1; 11 bases in between match TRBD2. The TCR originated in a human donor in good health (CMV status not recorded). Some clones in this sample may be carry-over from other donors' samples. Sequencing used CD8+ T cells from PBMCs. The CDR3 has the sequence CASSLAGTSGYNEQFF. DNA sequence: TGCGCCAGCAGCTTGGCCGGGACTAGCGGATACAATGAGCAGTTCTTC. With all but the CDR3 taken from the reference TRBV5-1 and TRBJ2-1 genes, the full variable domain is: KAGVTQTPRYLIKTRGQQVTLSCSPISGHRSVSWYQQTPGQGLQFLFEYFSETQRNKGNFPGRFSGRQFSNSRSEMNVSTLELGDSALYLCASSLAGTSGYNEQFFGPGTRLTVL.